Included here is one TCR beta chain sequence, with context. This sample was taken from a study of blood T cell repertoires in COVID-19. Across the whole study: Some COVID-19 samples were acute and others convalescent; all came from the United States, Italy and Spain. T cells, B-cell-depleted T cells, or PBMCs supplied cDNA or gDNA.

This CDR3 contains 14 residues. Germline assignment: CDR1 MNHNY and CDR2 SVGAGI (reference sequence). V was pared by 2 bases and J by 1 base, with 6 bases between. In the authors' methods: Estimates of nucleated cell counts were drawn from the amplification of reference gene primers. TCRdb's copy holds only in-frame clones and misses some; the assay was immunoSEQ multiplex PCR. Clonal size and the V and J genes are those of that table, whereas D and trimming came from the DNA. The table has roughly 190,000 clones, roughly 86% seen once. Sequencing was done on a sample of peripheral blood. The genes are TRBV6-6 and TRBJ1-5; D gene ambiguous. This receptor was identified in a woman in her 70s with active or convalescent COVID-19. The CDR3 here is CASSYGGSNQPQHF. The CDR3 region has the DNA TGTGCCAGCAGTTACGGAGGAAGCAATCAGCCCCAGCATTTT.